These 6 T cell receptor beta chains originate from one sample sequenced in a study of blood T cell repertoires in COVID-19. The repertoire was sequenced with immunoSEQ multiplex PCR; TCRdb's copy has only in-frame clones and lacks some. The sample lists 150,000 to 160,000 clones, around 90% occurring once. Sequencing used peripheral blood. These receptors came from a man aged 45 to 65 with acute or convalescent COVID-19.

J is TRBJ1-1 and V is TRBV27; possibly TRBD1 for D (5 bases). CDR1 and CDR2 from the germline V gene are MNHEY and SMNVEV (reference sequence). CDR3 length equals 14 residues. V lost 6 bases to trimming and J lost 1 base, with 12 bases between them. CDR3 coding DNA: TGTGCCAGCAGGTGGACACCTCAGAACACTGAAGCTTTCTTT. The encoded protein is CASRWTPQNTEAFF.

The chain employs TRBV2 and TRBJ1-2; 7 nucleotides agree with TRBD1. The CDR3 sequence is 13 residues long. Germline V CDR1 and CDR2: SNHLY, FYNNEI. After removal of 7 bases from V and 3 bases from J, the junction contained 5 bases not matched to a gene. CDR3 in DNA: TGTGCCAGCACGGACAGGAGTTACTATGGCTACACCTTC. This translates into CASTDRSYYGYTF.

V is TRBV18 and J is TRBJ1-3, with 8 nucleotides matching TRBD1. The CDR3 has 16 residues. The germline V gene encodes CDR1 KGHSH and CDR2 LQKENI. V lost 3 bases and J lost 4; bases outside the gene matches: 8. The CDR3 here is CASSPSPDRAGNTIYF. The DNA for the CDR3 is TGTGCCAGCTCACCGTCCCCGGACAGGGCAGGAAACACCATATATTTT.

This rearrangement joins TRBV11-2 to TRBJ1-6; D unresolved. CDR3 length equals 14 residues. The V and J ends lost 6 bases and 7 bases respectively, with 13 bases between them. CDR1 is SGHAT and CDR2 is FQNNGV in the germline V gene. DNA of the CDR3: TGTGCCAGCAGTCTTGTGGTTCAGAATTCACCCCTCCACTTT. This gives the protein CASSLVVQNSPLHF.

This clone was detected once. CDR3 bases: TGTGCCAGCAGCTTAGCCAGGGGCCCTCTCTTAACCGGGGAGCTGTTTTTT. Its translation: CASSLARGPLLTGELFF. J is TRBJ2-2 and V is TRBV7-2; a weak D match, TRBD1 (6 bases). The CDR3 has 17 amino acids. In germline, CDR1 is SGHTA, CDR2 FQGNSA. V was cut by 0 bases and J by 5 bases, with 16 bases left in between.

The chain joins TRBV27 to TRBJ2-7, with 11 positions matching TRBD2. J lost 1 base, V lost 3 bases, and 2 bases had no gene match. In germline, CDR1 is MNHEY, CDR2 SMNVEV (reference sequence). CDR3 length: 15 amino acids. CDR3 DNA: TGTGCCAGCAGTTTCGGGACTAGCGGTTCCTACGAGCAGTACTTC. This codes for CASSFGTSGSYEQYF.